This passage covers 8 T cell receptor beta chains from one sample sequenced in a study of blood T cells in healthy people across ages. With a J-beta primer mix and a sample-barcoded 5' primer, a second PCR ran roughly 6 to 11 cycles. In TCRdb, the 5' RACE reads were re-called with MiXCR into one record per CDR3 protein. The table includes some 920,000 distinct CDR3 sequences, roughly 51% detected once. The sample comprised blood. The receptor set was obtained from a woman aged 60 to 75 in good health.

The chain combines TRBV19 with TRBJ1-5; D remains ambiguous. The CDR3 runs to 13 residues. The V and J ends lost 3 bases and 5 bases respectively, with 8 bases between them. Looked up from germline, CDR1 is LNHDA and CDR2 is SQIVND (reference sequence). CDR3 amino acids: CASSMDPDQPQHF. CDR3 in DNA: TGTGCCAGTAGTATGGATCCAGATCAGCCCCAGCATTTT.

The rearrangement uses TRBV7-2 and TRBJ2-1; D possibly corresponds to TRBD2 (5 bases). The germline V and J ends were trimmed by 3 bases and 4 bases, with 13 bases remaining between them. The germline V gene has CDR1 SGHTA and CDR2 FQGNSA. This CDR3 region has 15 residues. Here the CDR3 reads CASSLRADVYNEQFF. In DNA form, the CDR3 reads TGTGCCAGCAGCTTGAGGGCGGATGTGTACAATGAGCAGTTCTTC.

This chain links TRBV29-1 with TRBJ2-2, with D unclear. The CDR3 length is 16 residues. CDR1 and CDR2 (germline): SQVTM, ANQGSEA. Between the trimmed V and J ends, which lost 6 bases and 1 base, there was a span of 18 bases. CDR3 in amino acids: CSVDLGPSKNTGELFF. The CDR3 DNA reads TGCAGCGTGGACCTTGGGCCATCCAAGAACACCGGGGAGCTGTTTTTT.

The chain has TRBV5-1 and TRBJ2-3; the D is unclear. Trimming took off 0 bases at V and 5 bases at J, with 4 bases between the two ends. Germline CDR1 is SGHRS and CDR2 is YFSETQ. The length of the CDR3 is 12 residues. The CDR3 reads CASSLAEDTQYF. As DNA, the CDR3 is TGCGCCAGCAGCTTGGCGGAAGATACGCAGTATTTT.

This rearrangement joins TRBV14 to TRBJ2-1; 7 bases are shared with TRBD2. The germline gives CDR1 SGHDN, CDR2 FVKESK. Trimming at V came to 4 bases and at J to 6 bases, leaving 6 bases not matched to a gene. This CDR3 comprises 14 residues. CDR3 region: CASSPLLATNEQFF. The CDR3 coding sequence is TGTGCCAGCAGCCCGTTACTAGCGACCAATGAGCAGTTCTTC.

This sequence joins TRBV4-1 and TRBJ2-1; D may be TRBD2 (5 bases). V lost 6 bases, J lost 8 bases, and 17 bases lay in between. The CDR3 is 14 residues long. Germline V gene lookup returns CDR1 MGHRA and CDR2 YSYEKL. The CDR3: CASRKRRVGDEQFF. CDR3 nucleotides: TGCGCCAGCAGAAAGAGGCGGGTTGGGGATGAGCAGTTCTTC.

The J gene is TRBJ2-1, the V gene TRBV11-2; the match to TRBD2 covers 11 bases. Germline assignment: CDR1 SGHAT and CDR2 FQNNGV. Germline trimming cut 6 bases from V and 8 bases from J; bases unmatched to any gene: 6. This CDR3 comprises 14 residues. CDR3 region: CASRRLAGRYEQFF. In DNA form, the CDR3 reads TGTGCCAGCAGACGACTAGCGGGAAGGTATGAGCAGTTCTTC. The full variable domain, in which reference TRBV11-2 and TRBJ2-1 provide the parts outside the CDR3, is EAGVAQSPRYKIIEKRQSVAFWCNPISGHATLYWYQQILGQGPKLLIQFQNNGVVDDSQLPKDRFSAERLKGVDSTLKIQPAKLEDSAVYLCASRRLAGRYEQFFGPGTRLTVL.

The chain has TRBV20-1 and TRBJ2-3, with D maybe TRBD2 (6 bases). Germline CDR1 DFQATT, CDR2 SNEGSKA (reference sequence). The germline V and J ends were trimmed by 6 bases and 9 bases, with 19 bases remaining between them. The CDR3 spans 13 residues. The CDR3 coding sequence is TGCAGTGCCGAGACGAGCGGGCGACGCACGCAGTATTTT. Its translation is CSAETSGRRTQYF.